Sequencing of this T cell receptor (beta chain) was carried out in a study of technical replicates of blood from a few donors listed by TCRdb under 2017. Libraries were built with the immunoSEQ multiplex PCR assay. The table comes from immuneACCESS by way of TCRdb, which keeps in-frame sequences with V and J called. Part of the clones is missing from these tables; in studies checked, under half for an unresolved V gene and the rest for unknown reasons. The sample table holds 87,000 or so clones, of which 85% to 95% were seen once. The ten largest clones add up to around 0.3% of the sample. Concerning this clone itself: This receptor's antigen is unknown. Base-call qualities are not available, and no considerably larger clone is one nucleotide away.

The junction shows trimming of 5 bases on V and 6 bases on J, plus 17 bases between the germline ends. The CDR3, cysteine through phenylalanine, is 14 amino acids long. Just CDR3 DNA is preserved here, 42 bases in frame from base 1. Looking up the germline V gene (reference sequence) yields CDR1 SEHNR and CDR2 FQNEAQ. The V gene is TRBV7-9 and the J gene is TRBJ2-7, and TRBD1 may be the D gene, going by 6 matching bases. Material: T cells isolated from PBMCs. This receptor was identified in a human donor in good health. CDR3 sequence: CASSPRDNRLEQYF. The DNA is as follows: TGTGCCAGCAGCCCCCGGGACAATCGTCTCGAGCAGTACTTC.